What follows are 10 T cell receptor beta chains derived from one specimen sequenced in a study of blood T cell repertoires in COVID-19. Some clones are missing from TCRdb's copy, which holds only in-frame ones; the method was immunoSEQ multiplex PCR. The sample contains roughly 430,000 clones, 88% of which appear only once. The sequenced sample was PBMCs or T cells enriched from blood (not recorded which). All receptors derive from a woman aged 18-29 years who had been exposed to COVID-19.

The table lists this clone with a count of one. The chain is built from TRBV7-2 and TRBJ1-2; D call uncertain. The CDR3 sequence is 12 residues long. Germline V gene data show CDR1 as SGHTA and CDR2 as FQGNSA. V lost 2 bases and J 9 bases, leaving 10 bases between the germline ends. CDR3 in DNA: TGTGCCAGCAGCTTACCGGGGTCTCGCTACACCTTC. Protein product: CASSLPGSRYTF.

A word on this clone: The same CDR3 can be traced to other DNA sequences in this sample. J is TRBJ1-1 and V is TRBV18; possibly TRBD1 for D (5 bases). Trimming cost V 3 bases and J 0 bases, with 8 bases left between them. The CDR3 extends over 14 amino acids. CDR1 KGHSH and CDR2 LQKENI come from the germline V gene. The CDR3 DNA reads TGTGCCAGCTCACCCACGGGGGTGAACACTGAAGCTTTCTTT. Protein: CASSPTGVNTEAFF.

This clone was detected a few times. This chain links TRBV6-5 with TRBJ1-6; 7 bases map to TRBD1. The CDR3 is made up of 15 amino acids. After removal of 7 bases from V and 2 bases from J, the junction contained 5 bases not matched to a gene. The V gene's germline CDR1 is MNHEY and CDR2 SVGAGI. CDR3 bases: TGTGCCAGCAAGGAGGGGGCCCCCTATAATTCACCCCTCCACTTT. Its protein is CASKEGAPYNSPLHF.

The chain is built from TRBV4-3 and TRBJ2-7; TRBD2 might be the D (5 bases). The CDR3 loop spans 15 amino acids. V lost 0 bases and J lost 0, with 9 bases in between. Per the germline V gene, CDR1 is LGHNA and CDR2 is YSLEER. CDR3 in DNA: TGCGCCAGCAGCCAAGATCAGCGGAGCTCCTACGAGCAGTACTTC. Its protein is CASSQDQRSSYEQYF.

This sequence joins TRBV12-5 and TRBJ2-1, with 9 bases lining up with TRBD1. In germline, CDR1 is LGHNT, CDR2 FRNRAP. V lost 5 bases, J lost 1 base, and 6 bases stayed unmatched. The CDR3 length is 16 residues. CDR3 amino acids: CASGGGDRASYNEQFF. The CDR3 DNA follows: TGTGCTAGTGGTGGGGGGGACAGGGCGTCCTACAATGAGCAGTTCTTC. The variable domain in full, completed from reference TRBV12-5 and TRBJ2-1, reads DARVTQTPRHKVTEMGQEVTMRCQPILGHNTVFWYRQTMMQGLELLAYFRNRAPLDDSGMPKDRFSAEMPDATLATLKIQPSEPRDSAVYFCASGGGDRASYNEQFFGPGTRLTVL.

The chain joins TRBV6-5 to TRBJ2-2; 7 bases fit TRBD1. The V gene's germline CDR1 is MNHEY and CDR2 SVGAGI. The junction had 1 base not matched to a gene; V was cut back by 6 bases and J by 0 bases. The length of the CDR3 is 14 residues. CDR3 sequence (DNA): TGTGCCAGCAGGCAGGGGGCGAACACCGGGGAGCTGTTTTTT. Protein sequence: CASRQGANTGELFF.

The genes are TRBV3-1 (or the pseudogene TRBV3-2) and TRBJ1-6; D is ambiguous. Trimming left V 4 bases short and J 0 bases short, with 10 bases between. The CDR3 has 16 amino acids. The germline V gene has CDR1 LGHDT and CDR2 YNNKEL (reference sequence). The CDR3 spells CASSPQSGSYNSPLHF. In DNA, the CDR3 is TGTGCCAGCAGCCCCCAAAGCGGCTCCTATAATTCACCCCTCCACTTT.

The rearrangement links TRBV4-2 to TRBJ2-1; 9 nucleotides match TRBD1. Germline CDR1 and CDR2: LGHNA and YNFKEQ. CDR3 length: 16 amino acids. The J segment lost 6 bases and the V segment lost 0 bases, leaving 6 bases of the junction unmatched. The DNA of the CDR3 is TGTGCCAGCAGCCAAGAAGGGACAGGGATAATCAATGAGCAGTTCTTC. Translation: CASSQEGTGIINEQFF.

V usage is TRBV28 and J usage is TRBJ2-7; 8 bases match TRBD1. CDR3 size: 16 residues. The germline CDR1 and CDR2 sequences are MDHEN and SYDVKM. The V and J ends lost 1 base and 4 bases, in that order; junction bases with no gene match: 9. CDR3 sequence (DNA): TGTGCCAGCAGTTTATCCCCCTGGACAGGGATGTACGAGCAGTACTTC. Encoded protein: CASSLSPWTGMYEQYF.

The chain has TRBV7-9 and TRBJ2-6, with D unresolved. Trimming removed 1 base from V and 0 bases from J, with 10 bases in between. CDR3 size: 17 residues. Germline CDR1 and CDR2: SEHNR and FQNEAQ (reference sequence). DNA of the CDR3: TGTGCCAGCAGCTTAGGGCGGCAAAACTCTGGGGCCAACGTCCTGACTTTC. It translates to CASSLGRQNSGANVLTF.